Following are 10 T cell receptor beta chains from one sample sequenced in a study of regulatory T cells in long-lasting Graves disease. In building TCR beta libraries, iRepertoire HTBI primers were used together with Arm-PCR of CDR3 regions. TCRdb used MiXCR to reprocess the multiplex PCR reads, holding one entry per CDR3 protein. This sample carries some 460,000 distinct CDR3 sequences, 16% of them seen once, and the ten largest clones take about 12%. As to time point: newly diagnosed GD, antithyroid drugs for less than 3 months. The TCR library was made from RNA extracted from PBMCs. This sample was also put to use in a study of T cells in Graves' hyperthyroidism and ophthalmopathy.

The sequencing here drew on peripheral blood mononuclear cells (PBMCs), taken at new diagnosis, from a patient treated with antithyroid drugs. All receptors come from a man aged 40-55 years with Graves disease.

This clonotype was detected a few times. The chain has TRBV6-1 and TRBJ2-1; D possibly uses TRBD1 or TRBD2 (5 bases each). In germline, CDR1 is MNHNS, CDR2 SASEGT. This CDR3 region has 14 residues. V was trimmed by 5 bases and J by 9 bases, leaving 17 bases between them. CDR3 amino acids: CASSPPERGAEQFF. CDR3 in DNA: TGTGCCAGCAGTCCTCCTGAAAGGGGAGCTGAGCAGTTCTTC.

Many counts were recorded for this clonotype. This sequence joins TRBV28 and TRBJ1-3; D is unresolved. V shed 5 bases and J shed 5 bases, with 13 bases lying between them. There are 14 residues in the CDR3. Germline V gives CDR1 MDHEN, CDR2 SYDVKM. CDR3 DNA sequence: TGTGCCAGCAGTCCCTGGAGGGCGAGAAACACCATATATTTT. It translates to CASSPWRARNTIYF.

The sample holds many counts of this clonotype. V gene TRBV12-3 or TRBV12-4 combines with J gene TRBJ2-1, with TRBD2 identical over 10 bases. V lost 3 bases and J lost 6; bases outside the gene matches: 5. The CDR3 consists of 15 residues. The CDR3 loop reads CASSFPAGGGNEQFF. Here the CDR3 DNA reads TGTGCCAGCAGTTTTCCAGCGGGGGGGGGCAATGAGCAGTTCTTC.

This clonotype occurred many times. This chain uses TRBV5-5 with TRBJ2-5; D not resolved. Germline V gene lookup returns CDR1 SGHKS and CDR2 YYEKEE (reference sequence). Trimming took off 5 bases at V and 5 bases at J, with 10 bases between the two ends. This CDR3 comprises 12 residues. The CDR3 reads CASRLSPETQYF. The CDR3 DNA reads TGTGCCAGCAGACTGTCCCCCGAGACCCAGTACTTC. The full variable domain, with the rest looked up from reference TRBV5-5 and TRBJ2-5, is DAGVTQSPTHLIKTRGQQVTLRCSPISGHKSVSWYQQVLGQGPQFIFQYYEKEERGRGNFPDRFSARQFPNYSSELNVNALLLGDSALYLCASRLSPETQYFGPGTRLLVL.

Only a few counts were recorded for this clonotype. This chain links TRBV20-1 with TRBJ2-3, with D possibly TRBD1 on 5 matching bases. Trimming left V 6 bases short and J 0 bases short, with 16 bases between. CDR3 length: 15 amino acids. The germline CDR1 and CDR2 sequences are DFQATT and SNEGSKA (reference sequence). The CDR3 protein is CSAPRADSSTDTQYF. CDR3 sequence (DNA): TGCAGTGCCCCCCGGGCCGACAGTAGCACAGATACGCAGTATTTT.

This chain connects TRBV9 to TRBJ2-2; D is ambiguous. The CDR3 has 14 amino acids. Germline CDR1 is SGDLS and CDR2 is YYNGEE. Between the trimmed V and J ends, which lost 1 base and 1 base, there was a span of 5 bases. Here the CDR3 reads CASSVLWNTGELFF. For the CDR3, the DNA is TGTGCCAGCAGCGTACTCTGGAACACCGGGGAGCTGTTTTTT.

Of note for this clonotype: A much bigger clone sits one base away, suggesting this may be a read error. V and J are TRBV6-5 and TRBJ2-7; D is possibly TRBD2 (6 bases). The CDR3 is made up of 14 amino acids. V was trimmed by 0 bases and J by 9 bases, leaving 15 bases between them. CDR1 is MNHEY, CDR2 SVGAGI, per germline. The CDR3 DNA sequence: TGTGCCAGCAGTTACTCTGGCCTAGCGCTTGGGCAGTACTTC. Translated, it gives CASSYSGLALGQYF.

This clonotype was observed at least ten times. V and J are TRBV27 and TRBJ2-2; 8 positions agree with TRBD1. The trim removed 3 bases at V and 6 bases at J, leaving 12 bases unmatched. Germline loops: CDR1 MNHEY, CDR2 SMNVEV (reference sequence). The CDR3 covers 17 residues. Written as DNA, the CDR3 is TGTGCCAGCAGTTTGACACGACCCAGGGGGCTGTCCGGGGAGCTGTTTTTT. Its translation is CASSLTRPRGLSGELFF.

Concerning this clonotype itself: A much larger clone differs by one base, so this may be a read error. Here the CDR3 DNA reads TGCAGCGTTGGTCAAGGTCCCGGCTACAATGAGCAGTACTTC. Its translation: CSVGQGPGYNEQYF. The rearrangement uses TRBV29-1 and TRBJ2-4, with D unclear. The CDR3 length is 14 residues. With 4 bases removed from V and 13 bases from J, the gap between germline ends came to 23 bases. Germline CDR1 is SQVTM and CDR2 is ANQGSEA.

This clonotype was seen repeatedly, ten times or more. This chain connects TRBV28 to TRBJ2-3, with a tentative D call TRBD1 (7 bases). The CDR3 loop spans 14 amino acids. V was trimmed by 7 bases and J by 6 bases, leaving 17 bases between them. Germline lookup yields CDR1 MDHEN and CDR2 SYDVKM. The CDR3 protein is CASIPGGPTDTQYF. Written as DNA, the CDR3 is TGTGCCAGCATCCCAGGGGGGCCCACTGATACGCAGTATTTT.